One and the same sample provided the 26 T cell receptor beta chains below, sequenced in a study of T cell responses to AZD1222 COVID-19 vaccine. Repertoires were generated with immunoSEQ multiplex PCR, while TCRdb's copy carries only in-frame clones and drops some. This sample has around 170,000 clones, with approximately 91% found just once. The sequenced sample was peripheral blood, obtained on day 0 of AZD1222 vaccination. Receptor source: an adult in good health.

The CDR3 region is CASSFLPPTGPFGQPQHF. DNA for the CDR3: TGTGCCAGCAGTTTTTTACCGCCGACAGGGCCCTTCGGGCAGCCCCAGCATTTT. The chain couples TRBV28 to TRBJ1-5, with TRBD1 identical over 7 bases. The CDR3 sequence is 18 residues long. Germline V gene sequence: CDR1 MDHEN, CDR2 SYDVKM. V was clipped by 3 bases and J by 7 bases; unmatched bases: 18.

V is TRBV28 and J is TRBJ2-2; 11 bases map to TRBD2. J was trimmed by 8 bases and V by 9 bases; bases with no gene match: 14. Germline CDR1 and CDR2: MDHEN and SYDVKM. The CDR3 length is 16 residues. The CDR3 DNA follows: TGTGCCAGTGGGGTTGCGACTAGCGGGATCTATGGGGAGCTGTTTTTT. It encodes CASGVATSGIYGELFF.

The chain links TRBV4-3 to TRBJ1-2, with a possible D match to TRBD1 (5 bases). Germline CDR1 reads LGHNA; CDR2 reads YSLEER. The CDR3 spans 16 residues. Trimming took 5 bases from V and 4 from J, leaving 20 bases between them. CDR3 sequence (DNA): TGCGCCAGCAGCTCAACGGACACCTCCGATCTCTATGGCTACACCTTC. This translates into CASSSTDTSDLYGYTF.

The rearrangement uses TRBV5-1 and TRBJ2-2; 7 bases line up with TRBD2. Germline V gene data show CDR1 as SGHRS and CDR2 as YFSETQ. The CDR3 length is 16 residues. With V trimmed by 0 bases and J by 6 bases, 8 bases remained unmatched. CDR3 amino acids: CASSLGPRGEAGELFF. CDR3 nucleotides: TGCGCCAGCAGCTTGGGACCCCGGGGGGAGGCCGGGGAGCTGTTTTTT.

The rearrangement joins TRBV4-3 to TRBJ2-5; 12 bases are shared with TRBD2. There are 16 residues in the CDR3. With V trimmed by 4 bases and J by 3 bases, 6 bases remained unmatched. The germline CDR1 and CDR2 sequences are LGHNA and YSLEER. CDR3: CASSPTSGGPKETQYF. Written as DNA, the CDR3 is TGCGCCAGCAGCCCAACTAGCGGGGGGCCGAAAGAGACCCAGTACTTC.

This chain connects TRBV15 to TRBJ1-2, with TRBD1 identical over 8 bases. There are 13 residues in the CDR3. The germline V gene encodes CDR1 LNHNV and CDR2 YYDKDF (reference sequence). Trimming cost V 4 bases and J 5 bases; bases outside gene matches: 3. The CDR3 is CATSMRTGYGYTF. DNA for the CDR3: TGTGCCACCAGCATGCGGACAGGGTATGGCTACACCTTC.

The chain couples TRBV9 to TRBJ1-5, with D unclear. CDR3 length equals 15 residues. Germline V gives CDR1 SGDLS, CDR2 YYNGEE. V lost 4 bases, J lost 3 bases, and 14 bases lay in between. The CDR3 is CASSSRSGPNQPQHF. In nucleotides, the CDR3 is TGTGCCAGCAGCTCGAGGAGCGGTCCCAATCAGCCCCAGCATTTT. The full variable domain, rest sourced from reference TRBV9 and TRBJ1-5, is DSGVTQTPKHLITATGQRVTLRCSPRSGDLSVYWYQQSLDQGLQFLIQYYNGEERAKGNILERFSAQQFPDLHSELNLSSLELGDSALYFCASSSRSGPNQPQHFGDGTRLSIL.

The rearrangement uses TRBV5-6 and TRBJ2-3; 9 nucleotides match TRBD2. The CDR3 is 16 residues long. Looked up from germline, CDR1 is SGHDT and CDR2 is YYEEEE. The trim removed 4 bases at V and 3 bases at J, leaving 9 bases unmatched. The CDR3 coding sequence is TGTGCCAGCAGCCCCTGGACTAGCGAACCGACAGATACGCAGTATTTT. This translates into CASSPWTSEPTDTQYF. Complete variable domain (other parts from reference TRBV5-6 and TRBJ2-3): DAGVTQSPTHLIKTRGQQVTLRCSPKSGHDTVSWYQQALGQGPQFIFQYYEEEERQRGNFPDRFSGHQFPNYSSELNVNALLLGDSALYLCASSPWTSEPTDTQYFGPGTRLTVL.

This chain links TRBV7-3 with TRBJ1-6; possible D gene TRBD1, 5 bases. The CDR3 runs to 18 residues. Trimming left V 2 bases short and J 6 bases short, with 20 bases between. CDR1 and CDR2 from the germline V gene are SGHTA and FQGTGA. As DNA, the CDR3 is TGTGCCAGCAGCTTAGGGTCCCTTTTGGGCAGGGTTAATTCACCCCTCCACTTT. This encodes CASSLGSLLGRVNSPLHF.

The chain couples TRBV19 to TRBJ1-2, with 7 bases that match TRBD1. This CDR3 is 15 amino acids long. In germline, CDR1 is LNHDA, CDR2 SQIVND (reference sequence). The V gene end was trimmed by 1 base and the J gene end by 4 bases; junction bases not matched to a gene: 6. The chain's CDR3 is CASSIGGQLGYGYTF. CDR3 bases: TGTGCCAGTAGTATAGGGGGACAGCTTGGCTATGGCTACACCTTC.

This sequence joins TRBV9 and TRBJ1-2; TRBD1 is a possible D gene (6 bases). Germline CDR1 and CDR2: SGDLS and YYNGEE. V was pared by 0 bases and J by 3 bases, with 9 bases between. This CDR3 has 14 residues. CDR3 in DNA: TGTGCCAGCAGCGTAGCCGCAGGGGACTATGGCTACACCTTC. Amino acid sequence: CASSVAAGDYGYTF.

The gene calls are TRBV5-1 and TRBJ2-3, with TRBD2 identical over 10 bases. With V trimmed by 4 bases and J by 1 base, 6 bases remained unmatched. CDR1 and CDR2 from the germline V gene are SGHRS and YFSETQ. CDR3 length equals 16 residues. CDR3 sequence (DNA): TGCGCCAGCAGCGGAAGTAGCGGGGGGCGCACAGATACGCAGTATTTT. Protein: CASSGSSGGRTDTQYF.

This sequence joins TRBV7-2 and TRBJ2-2; 10 bases map to TRBD1. The CDR3 consists of 15 residues. Germline V gene sequence: CDR1 SGHTA, CDR2 FQGNSA. V dropped 5 bases and J dropped 7; count of bases not matched to a gene: 7. CDR3 in DNA: TGTGCCAGCAGCCCGACAGGGGGCCTGGGCGGGGAGCTGTTTTTT. This encodes CASSPTGGLGGELFF.

CDR3 bases: TGTGCCAGCAGCTTGCAGGTCAGGGGGGCATACGAGCAGTACTTC. Protein: CASSLQVRGAYEQYF. The J gene is TRBJ2-7, the V gene TRBV5-5; tentative D call: TRBD1 (7 bases). The CDR3 spans 15 residues. Germline values: CDR1 SGHKS, CDR2 YYEKEE (reference sequence). Trimming removed 1 base from V and 4 bases from J, with 15 bases in between. The entire variable domain, with the rest obtained from reference TRBV5-5 and TRBJ2-7, is as follows: DAGVTQSPTHLIKTRGQQVTLRCSPISGHKSVSWYQQVLGQGPQFIFQYYEKEERGRGNFPDRFSARQFPNYSSELNVNALLLGDSALYLCASSLQVRGAYEQYFGPGTRLTVT.

As concerns this clone: Other DNA sequences in this sample translate to the same CDR3. The chain has TRBV9 and TRBJ1-3; D gene uncertain. The CDR3 length is 14 residues. Germline values: CDR1 SGDLS, CDR2 YYNGEE. V gave up 2 bases and J gave up 2 bases, with 8 bases separating them. The CDR3 DNA sequence: TGTGCCAGCAGCGTCGCGACCACTGGAAACACCATATATTTT. Translation: CASSVATTGNTIYF.

This clone was counted once. V usage is TRBV7-7 and J usage is TRBJ1-5; TRBD1 is a possible D gene (5 bases). The germline V gene has CDR1 SSHAT and CDR2 FNYEAQ (reference sequence). The CDR3 spans 15 residues. CDR3 sequence reads: CASGVGGMGNQPQHF. For the CDR3, the DNA is TGTGCTAGCGGGGTTGGGGGGATGGGCAATCAGCCCCAGCATTTT.

CDR3 sequence: CASSHGLAESYEQYF. DNA for the CDR3: TGTGCCAGCTCACATGGACTAGCGGAGTCCTACGAGCAGTACTTC. The chain links TRBV18 to TRBJ2-7; 10 positions agree with TRBD2. The CDR3 runs to 15 residues. Germline values: CDR1 KGHSH, CDR2 LQKENI. V trimming: 4 bases; J trimming: 1 base; junction bases outside the gene matches: 4. The variable domain in full, completed from reference TRBV18 and TRBJ2-7, reads NAGVMQNPRHLVRRRGQEARLRCSPMKGHSHVYWYRQLPEEGLKFMVYLQKENIIDESGMPKERFSAEFPKEGPSILRIQQVVRGDSAAYFCASSHGLAESYEQYFGPGTRLTVT.

The gene calls are TRBV11-2 and TRBJ2-7; 7 nucleotides match TRBD2. CDR1 is SGHAT, CDR2 FQNNGV, per germline. J was trimmed by 6 bases and V by 5 bases; bases with no gene match: 13. The CDR3 has 15 amino acids. For the CDR3, the DNA is TGTGCCAGCAGCGCCACGACTAGCACCCTCTCCGAGCAGTACTTC. This translates into CASSATTSTLSEQYF.

The V gene is TRBV4-1, the J gene TRBJ1-1; 9 bases align to TRBD1. After removal of 0 bases from V and 1 base from J, the junction contained 12 bases not matched to a gene. CDR1 and CDR2 (germline): MGHRA, YSYEKL. CDR3 length: 19 amino acids. DNA for the CDR3: TGCGCCAGCAGCCAAGATGGGACAGGGCTACACAGCTGGAACACTGAAGCTTTCTTT. Amino acid sequence: CASSQDGTGLHSWNTEAFF.

The chain carries TRBV27 and TRBJ1-2; TRBD1 agrees at 7 bases. With 5 bases clipped from V and 7 bases from J, the junction kept 10 bases outside the gene matches. The CDR3 has 14 amino acids. Germline V gives CDR1 MNHEY, CDR2 SMNVEV (reference sequence). The CDR3 nucleotides read TGTGCCAGCAGTCTCGGGACAGATGGCAGTGGCTACACCTTC. This codes for CASSLGTDGSGYTF.

V gene TRBV9 combines with J gene TRBJ2-4; D may match TRBD1 or TRBD2 (6 bases each). V was trimmed by 5 bases and J by 8 bases, leaving 11 bases between them. Germline V gives CDR1 SGDLS, CDR2 YYNGEE. The CDR3 spans 12 residues. CDR3 in DNA: TGTGCCAGCAGTCCGGGGGCGGACATTCAGTACTTC. Amino acids: CASSPGADIQYF.

This chain uses TRBV28 with TRBJ2-3, with TRBD2 matching over 8 bases. Germline V gives CDR1 MDHEN, CDR2 SYDVKM. There are 17 residues in the CDR3. The V and J ends lost 4 bases and 5 bases, in that order; junction bases with no gene match: 14. The CDR3 DNA reads as TGTGCCAGCAGTTCTCTACTAAGACTAGCGTCTGAAGATACGCAGTATTTT. Translated: CASSSLLRLASEDTQYF.

This clone was picked up a small number of times. The DNA for the CDR3 is TGTGCCAGCAGTGGTACAGGGGACCCTAAGAACTTCTTT. Amino acid sequence: CASSGTGDPKNFF. This rearrangement joins TRBV27 to TRBJ1-1; 7 positions match TRBD1. Germline CDR1 reads MNHEY; CDR2 reads SMNVEV (reference sequence). With V trimmed by 5 bases and J by 14 bases, 14 bases remained unmatched. The CDR3 sequence is 13 residues long.

The rearrangement links TRBV29-1 to TRBJ2-1, with D possibly matching TRBD1 (6 bases). CDR3 length: 12 residues. Germline-derived CDR1 and CDR2 are SQVTM and ANQGSEA. The DNA for the CDR3 is TGCGCGACGGGGCAGGGGTACAATGAGCAGTTCTTC. This sequence encodes CATGQGYNEQFF.

The chain employs TRBV19 and TRBJ1-3; no clear D. The CDR3 loop spans 16 amino acids. Per the germline V gene, CDR1 is LNHDA and CDR2 is SQIVND (reference sequence). V was pared by 1 base and J by 0 bases, with 10 bases between. The CDR3 coding sequence is TGTGCCAGTAGTATAGCCCCGAGCATCTCTGGAAACACCATATATTTT. Translated: CASSIAPSISGNTIYF.

The chain couples TRBV27 to TRBJ2-3, with 7 nucleotides matching TRBD1. Germline CDR1 is MNHEY and CDR2 is SMNVEV (reference sequence). CDR3 size: 16 residues. J gave up 1 base and V 6 bases, and 10 bases lay outside the gene matches. The CDR3 sequence is CASSVRAGTGTDTQYF. Here the CDR3 DNA reads TGTGCCAGCAGCGTCCGTGCCGGGACAGGCACAGATACGCAGTATTTT.